This T cell receptor (beta chain) emerged from a study of beta chain features in type 1 diabetes listed by TCRdb under 2018. For context, the study as a whole: Patients and healthy donors did not differ in mean age, gender distribution, total cell number or subset yield. Across all samples, about 110 million sorted cells were examined, and cell number per subset correlated strongly with RNA yield. The study compared TCRB repertoires of sorted circulating CD4+ T cell subsets between recently diagnosed type 1 diabetes patients and matched healthy donors. Regulatory and stem cell-like memory subsets were obtained from only 8 patients and roughly 8 healthy donors, while naive and central memory subsets were obtained from all 30 or so donors. The research as a whole found: Because cDNA was sequenced instead of genomic DNA, activated cells with high expression could be over-represented, although the groups did not differ in activation or CD3 levels. Patients with type 1 diabetes made fewer insertions and deleted more nucleotides at VDJ recombination sites, implying thymic rearrangement abnormalities. Type 1 diabetes patients showed a moderate but significant shortening of TCRB CDR3 length in all four CD4+ subsets. Shorter templates might have been favored by PCR, but patient and control samples were amplified and corrected together, so both groups would have been affected equally by any skew. Naive, central memory and regulatory TCRB repertoires appeared more similar among patients than among healthy donors. HLA sub-analyses involved small numbers of individuals, so any influence of HLA type on TCRB rearrangement remained unresolved.

V is reduced by 0 bases and J by 4 bases, leaving a spacing of 14 bases between them. The CDR3 sequence holds 15 residues, the cysteine and phenylalanine included. The sequence is cut down to CDR3 DNA, 45 bases in frame from base 1. CDR1 is given as SGHNT and CDR2 as YYREEE, both from the germline V gene (reference sequence). Each donor gave one peripheral blood draw, averaging approximately 0.11 L, which was collected into heparinised tubes. Using a panel that included CD45RO, CCR7, CD25, CD127, CD95 and CD27, naive, central memory, regulatory and stem cell-like memory CD4+ T cells were sorted on a BD FACSAria II. Every sorted population had a purity above 98%. PBMCs were separated immediately by Lymphoprep density gradient centrifugation and were stained directly, without being cultured. Samples were stained and sorted in pairs, with one healthy donor and one patient per experiment, so that batch effects were minimized.

Notes on this clone: Its antigen has not been determined. Qualities for individual bases were not recorded, and no much larger clone is one base off.

The High Capacity cDNA Reverse Transcription Kit was used to reverse transcribe all of the isolated RNA, meaning that expressed TCRB transcripts were what got sequenced. Deep immunoSEQ sequencing was applied to naive, central memory and regulatory T cell samples, giving an average of approximately 3.8 million total reads per sample. Sorted cells were lysed in RLT buffer and RNA was extracted with DNase-treated RNeasy Micro or Mini kits, depending on cell number. Each cell subset was processed separately to prevent cross-contamination, with patient and healthy donor samples processed together. Using the immunoSEQ multiplex PCR, TCRB sequences were amplified from cDNA into 87-bp fragments spanning the CDR3 region. The amplicons were sequenced using the Illumina HiSeq platform. The original pipeline was this. PCR bias was corrected computationally using synthetic template baselines, and reads within Hamming distance 2 were collapsed, with unmergeable singletons discarded. Reads were aligned to IMGT to assign V, D and J genes, CDR3 length, and insertions or deletions at six rearrangement sites. Within each subset, clonotype counts were normalized to sorted cell number, after which true diversity and Gini coefficients were computed with the tcR R package. The overlap coefficient, calculated on TCRB nucleotide sequences, was used to measure repertoire sharing. Sourced from immuneACCESS, this table was stored by TCRdb with only in-frame sequences that have V and J called. A share of the clones is absent; for the studies checked, an unresolved V gene accounts for under half, and the remainder has no known explanation. V, J and clone size reflect that table, while D and trimming were determined from the DNA. This sample has approximately 130,000 clones in its table, and about 18% of those were observed once. The top ten clonotypes cover around 2.5% of the sample.

What was sequenced was central memory CD4+ T cells from blood. This TCR came from a man aged 18 to 30 with type 1 diabetes. In this chain, TRBV5-4 is recombined with TRBJ2-7, with no reliable assignment of the D segment. The DNA is as follows: TGTGCCAGCAGCTTGGACGGCAGTGGTCGTTACGAGCAGTACTTC. Its amino acids are CASSLDGSGRYEQYF.